This T cell receptor beta chain was sequenced for a study of cytomegalovirus exposure and HLA in healthy donors. Study-wide points: Certain indistinguishable V segments, among them TRBV6-2 and TRBV6-3, were excluded. It was taken for granted in presence/absence analyses that sequencing depth across donors was roughly uniform. Later analysis demonstrated an association between a missense DCLRE1C variant and TCR beta V- and J-gene trimming.

PCR involved 60 Vbeta and 13 Jbeta primers. Assay used: immunoSEQ multiplex PCR; TCRdb lists only in-frame clones, some missing. This table holds roughly 190,000 clones, just under 80% found once. The ends were cut back, 5 bases at V and 1 base at J, with 18 bases in the middle. Germline assignment: CDR1 SEHNR and CDR2 FQNEAQ (reference sequence). The CDR3 spans 17 residues. Of note for this clone: Antigen specificity is unknown.

This chain joins TRBV7-9 and TRBJ2-1; the D gene is possibly TRBD2 (5 bases). Material for sequencing was PBMCs. The receptor's source is a female donor in good health and CMV-seronegative. CDR3 in DNA: TGTGCCAGCAGCCCTAGGCCGGGGAAGTTATCCTACAATGAGCAGTTCTTC. This codes for CASSPRPGKLSYNEQFF.